One T cell receptor beta chain is described in this entry. Its antigen is unidentified. The entry originates in a study of PD-L1 blockade in urothelial cancer. General study findings and limits: Durable benefit accompanied greater 3-week expansion of tumor-associated blood clones.

TCRdb keeps only in-frame clones here, not all; method: immunoSEQ multiplex PCR. The data show about 80,000 clones, with around 90% seen just once and around 5% held by the top ten. The sequencing used PBMCs, collected around atezolizumab (anti-PD-L1) treatment. This TCR derives from a woman aged 70-85 years with urothelial cancer.

As DNA, the CDR3 is TGTGCCAGCATCCCGGCGGCCAACACCGGGGAGCTGTTTTTT. Residues: CASIPAANTGELFF. The chain carries TRBV11-2 and TRBJ2-2; no clear D. The CDR3 consists of 14 residues. Germline V gene data show CDR1 as SGHAT and CDR2 as FQNNGV. V lost 7 bases to trimming and J lost 2 bases, with 11 bases between them.